This T cell receptor (beta chain) was observed in a study of T cell clonotyping in hematopoietic cell transplantation (dated by TCRdb to the early 2020s). With regard to the full study: The study collected approximately 130 blood samples from 30 to 35 consecutive transplant recipients and their related donors. Patients were recruited between 2015 and 2017 and followed until September 2020 or death. What the authors observed across the whole study: After transplant, TCR diversity in recipients dropped, and pathologically expanded clonotypes increased progressively from day 30 to day 180. Overlap with donor repertoires was found for only a small fraction of recipient repertoires, with over 95% found to appear de novo at the given depth. The sample size was limited, and CD4 and CD8 repertoire contributions could not be separated because cells were not sorted. Inverse Simpson Index values from donors and from recipients before transplant predicted broader TCR repertoire diversity after transplant.

Of note for this clone: Its antigen has not been determined. Per-base quality was not reported, and no clone a single base away is much larger than it.

Reading from cysteine to phenylalanine, the CDR3 counts 15 amino acids. CDR3 DNA is the only sequence kept; it has 45 bases, read in frame from the first base. Trimming takes 4 bases off V and 5 bases off J; junction bases not matched to a gene: 9. CDR1 and CDR2 are drawn from the germline V gene (reference sequence): LNHNV, YYDKDF. Related transplant donors provided blood samples for TCR beta sequencing. Nuclei Lysis Solution was used to extract genomic DNA from fresh or cryopreserved unfractionated peripheral blood mononuclear cells. With the immunoSEQ assay, which is a bias-controlled multiplex PCR relying on V- and J-specific primers, TCR beta CDR3 regions were amplified from genomic DNA. In a second PCR step, a proprietary barcode and Illumina adapter sequences were attached to the CDR3 amplicons. An Illumina MiSeq instrument was used to sequence the CDR3 libraries. As for the original processing: Export and quality control were performed with immunoSEQ Analyzer 3.0, and downstream analyses were performed with R Bioconductor and Immunarch. Only productive rearrangements in the normalized downsampled data set went into calculating the repertoire metrics. In the normalized cohort, clonotypes with more than 5 templates were defined as pathologically expanded. Repertoire diversity was measured with the Inverse Simpson Index. To capture all clonotypes, CMV-specificity analyses were performed on the non-normalized data set. What TCRdb holds here is the immuneACCESS table cut down to in-frame rearrangements. Part of the clones is not present; checked against another copy, under half of the missing clones reflect an unresolved V gene, and the others are unexplained. Clone size and the V and J calls come from that table; the DNA yielded D and trimming. This sample is represented by 15,000 to 20,000 clones; about 90% of them were singletons. Clones ranked in the top ten supply roughly 4.9% of the sample.

The chain couples TRBV15 to TRBJ2-5, with TRBD1 matching 8 junction bases. The sequence came from a middle-aged man in good health. Some clones in this sample may be carry-over from other donors' samples. The sequenced material came from peripheral blood mononuclear cells. The base sequence is TGTGCCACCAGCACACTTGGACAGGGCCGGGAGACCCAGTACTTC. Its amino acids are CATSTLGQGRETQYF.